This TCR beta chain was profiled in a study of blood T cell repertoires in COVID-19. The data were produced by immunoSEQ multiplex PCR, yet TCRdb's version contains in-frame clones alone and is incomplete. The data contain fewer than 75,000 clones, 60% to 85% of them singletons. Germline CDR1 is SGDLS and CDR2 is YYNGEE. Trimming left V 0 bases short and J 2 bases short, with 13 bases between. The CDR3 sequence is 16 residues long. The chain joins TRBV9 to TRBJ2-3; tentatively, D is TRBD2 (6 bases). Sequencing input: peripheral blood. The TCR comes from a man between 60 and 70 years old with acute or convalescent COVID-19. CDR3 loop: CASSVAGAGPTDTQYF. The CDR3 coding sequence is TGTGCCAGCAGCGTAGCTGGAGCGGGTCCCACAGATACGCAGTATTTT.